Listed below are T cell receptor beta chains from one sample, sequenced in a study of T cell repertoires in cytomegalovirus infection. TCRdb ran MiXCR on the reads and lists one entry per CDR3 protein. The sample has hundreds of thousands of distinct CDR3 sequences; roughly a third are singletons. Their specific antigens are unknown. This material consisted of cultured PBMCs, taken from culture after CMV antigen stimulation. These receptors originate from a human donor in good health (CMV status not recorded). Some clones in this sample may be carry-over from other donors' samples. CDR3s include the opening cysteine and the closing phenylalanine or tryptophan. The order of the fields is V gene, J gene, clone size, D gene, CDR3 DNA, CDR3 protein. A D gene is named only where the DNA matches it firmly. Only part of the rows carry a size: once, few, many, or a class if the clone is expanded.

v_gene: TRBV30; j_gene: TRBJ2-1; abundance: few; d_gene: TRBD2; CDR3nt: TGTGCCTGGTCGGCGGGAGTTTTTATAGGGGTGTACAATGAGCAGTTCTTC; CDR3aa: CAWSAGVFIGVYNEQFF
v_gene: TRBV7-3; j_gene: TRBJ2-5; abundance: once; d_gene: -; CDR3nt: TGTGCCAGCAGCCCCGGGGCCTTGTACCAAGAGACCCAGTACTTC; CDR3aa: CASSPGALYQETQYF
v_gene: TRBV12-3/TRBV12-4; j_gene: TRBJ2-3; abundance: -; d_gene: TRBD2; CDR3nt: TGTGCCAGCAGTTTTTTAAGCAGCGGGAGTAGCCCAGATACGCAGTATTTT; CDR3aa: CASSFLSSGSSPDTQYF
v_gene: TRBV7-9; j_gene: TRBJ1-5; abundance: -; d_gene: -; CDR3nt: TGTGCCAGCAGCTTAGGGAGCGGCAATACGGGGCAGCCCCAGCATTTT; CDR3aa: CASSLGSGNTGQPQHF
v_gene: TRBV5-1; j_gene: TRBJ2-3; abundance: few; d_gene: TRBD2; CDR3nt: TGCGCCAGCAGCTTCAATCCTAGCGGGAGCTCGGATACGCAGTATTTT; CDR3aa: CASSFNPSGSSDTQYF
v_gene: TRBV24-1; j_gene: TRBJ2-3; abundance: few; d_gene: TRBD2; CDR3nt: TGTGCCACCAGTGATACCCCTAGCGGGCGGACAGATACGCAGTATTTT; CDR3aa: CATSDTPSGRTDTQYF
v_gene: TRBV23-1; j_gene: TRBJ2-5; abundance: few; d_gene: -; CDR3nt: TGCGCCAGCAGTCACCCCTGGGGGATCCAAGAGACCCAGTACTTC; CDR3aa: CASSHPWGIQETQYF
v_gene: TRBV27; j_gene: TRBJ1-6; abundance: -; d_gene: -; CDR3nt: TGTGCCAGCAGTTTGATAGAGGGCTCACCCCTCCACTTT; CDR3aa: CASSLIEGSPLHF
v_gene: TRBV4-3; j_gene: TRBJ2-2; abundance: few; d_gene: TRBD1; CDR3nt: TGCGCCAGCAGCCACGGACAGGGAACCGGGGAGCTGTTTTTT; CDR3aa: CASSHGQGTGELFF
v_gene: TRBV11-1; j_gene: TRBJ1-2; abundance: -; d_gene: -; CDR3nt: TGTGCCAGCAGCTTAGACGGGGCTCCACGCTATGGCTACACCTTC; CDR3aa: CASSLDGAPRYGYTF